This is a list of T cell receptor beta chains from one sample in a study of radiation and T cells in renal cell carcinoma. Produced via immunoSEQ multiplex PCR; TCRdb's table is partial and in-frame only. The profile shows roughly 92,000 clones, 75% to 85% of them singletons. Sequencing used blood, obtained from a patient whose treatment included radiotherapy and nephrectomy. The receptors were sampled from a man in his sixties with renal cell carcinoma. The CDR3 runs from the conserved cysteine through the conserved F or W. The order of the fields is clone size, V gene, D gene, J gene, CDR3 DNA, CDR3 protein. The D gene is left open where the match is weak. Clone size is shown for a subset of rows, as once, few, many or a class of expanded clone.

size: -
V: TRBV5-1
D: -
J: TRBJ2-7
DNA: TGCGCCAGCAGCCCCGACCTCCCCAGCTCCTACGAGCAGTACTTC
CDR3: CASSPDLPSSYEQYF

size: -
V: TRBV5-6
D: TRBD1
J: TRBJ1-4
DNA: TGTGCCAGCGCCAGACAGGGGAATGAAAAACTGTTTTTT
CDR3: CASARQGNEKLFF

size: -
V: TRBV2
D: TRBD1
J: TRBJ2-3
DNA: TGTGCCAGCAGAGGGACAGGGGGCGCTACGCAGTATTTT
CDR3: CASRGTGGATQYF

size: once
V: TRBV4-1
D: TRBD1
J: TRBJ1-4
DNA: TGCGCCAGCAGCTTCCAATCGAGACAGGGTAGCGAAAAACTGTTTTTT
CDR3: CASSFQSRQGSEKLFF

size: -
V: TRBV11-3
D: -
J: TRBJ2-2
DNA: TGTGCCAGCAGCTCGGCCCCAGGGTTCACCGGGGAGCTGTTTTTT
CDR3: CASSSAPGFTGELFF

size: few
V: TRBV5-1
D: -
J: TRBJ1-4
DNA: TGCGCCAGCAGCTTGGGGCAGCGAGATGAAAAACTGTTTTTT
CDR3: CASSLGQRDEKLFF

size: -
V: TRBV5-1
D: TRBD1
J: TRBJ2-5
DNA: TGCGCCAGCAGCTTGGCCACAGGGGCTTTCCAAGAGACCCAGTACTTC
CDR3: CASSLATGAFQETQYF

size: -
V: TRBV6-1
D: -
J: TRBJ2-5
DNA: TGTGCCAGCACACCAGGGACATCCCAAGAGACCCAGTACTTC
CDR3: CASTPGTSQETQYF

size: few
V: TRBV2
D: -
J: TRBJ2-1
DNA: TGTGCCAGCAGTGTTAACAACTATGAGCAGTTCTTC
CDR3: CASSVNNYEQFF

size: many
V: TRBV2
D: -
J: TRBJ2-7
DNA: TGTGCCAGCAGTGAAGCGCTTTGGACCGACTCTTACTTC
CDR3: CASSEALWTDSYF

size: -
V: TRBV10-2
D: -
J: TRBJ2-6
DNA: TGCGCCAGCAGACGGGGACCCTCTGGGGCCAACGTCCTGACTTTC
CDR3: CASRRGPSGANVLTF

size: -
V: TRBV4-1
D: -
J: TRBJ1-2
DNA: TGCGCCAGCAGCCAAGGAACCTATGGCTACACCTTC
CDR3: CASSQGTYGYTF

size: few
V: TRBV10-1
D: TRBD2
J: TRBJ2-7
DNA: TGCGCCAGCAGTGAGTGGTCTAGCGGAACCTACGAGCAGTACTTC
CDR3: CASSEWSSGTYEQYF

size: -
V: TRBV6-5
D: -
J: TRBJ2-2
DNA: TGTGCCAGCAGAGAATGGGGGGCCAGGCCCGGGGAGCTGTTTTTT
CDR3: CASREWGARPGELFF

size: -
V: TRBV7-8
D: TRBD2
J: TRBJ2-7
DNA: TGTGCCAGCAGCCCCCCCACGGGACTATCCCACGAGCAGTACTTC
CDR3: CASSPPTGLSHEQYF

size: -
V: TRBV29-1
D: -
J: TRBJ2-5
DNA: TGCAGCGTTGAAGGATCGGGTTGGGGCCACCAAGAGACCCAGTACTTC
CDR3: CSVEGSGWGHQETQYF

size: -
V: TRBV5-1
D: -
J: TRBJ1-6
DNA: TGCGCCAGCAGCTTGGACGGGGTTGAGAATTCACCCCTCCACTTT
CDR3: CASSLDGVENSPLHF

size: -
V: TRBV5-1
D: -
J: TRBJ1-1
DNA: TGCGCCAGCAGCTTGTCAGGGGCTGGGAACACTGAAGCTTTCTTT
CDR3: CASSLSGAGNTEAFF

size: -
V: TRBV7-2
D: TRBD2
J: TRBJ2-1
DNA: TGTGCCAGCAGCTTCAGCGGGGGCAAGTACAATGAGCAGTTCTTC
CDR3: CASSFSGGKYNEQFF

size: -
V: TRBV9
D: -
J: TRBJ2-3
DNA: TGTGCCAGCACTCCGGAGGATAGCACAGATACGCAGTATTTT
CDR3: CASTPEDSTDTQYF

size: -
V: TRBV19
D: -
J: TRBJ2-1
DNA: TGTGCCAGTAGTATGTTGTTTGTTAGGGCTGCTGTTGAGCCCTACAATGAGCAGTTCTTC
CDR3: CASSMLFVRAAVEPYNEQFF

size: -
V: TRBV19
D: -
J: TRBJ2-7
DNA: TGTGCCGCCTCCCGGGGTCGGGGGTACTACGAGCAGTACTTC
CDR3: CAASRGRGYYEQYF

size: many
V: TRBV7-9
D: -
J: TRBJ1-2
DNA: TGTGCCAGCAGCTTAGGACGGACCTATGGCTACACCTTC
CDR3: CASSLGRTYGYTF

size: once
V: TRBV27
D: TRBD2
J: TRBJ2-1
DNA: TGTGCCAGCAGTTTAGGGACTAGCGGGAGGCCCTACAATGAGCAGTTCTTC
CDR3: CASSLGTSGRPYNEQFF

size: few
V: TRBV29-1
D: -
J: TRBJ2-1
DNA: TGCAGCGTTCGACAGAACAATGAGCAGTTCTTC
CDR3: CSVRQNNEQFF

size: -
V: TRBV15
D: -
J: TRBJ2-2
DNA: TGTGCCACCAGCTGGGGTAGCGGGAACACCGGGGAGCTGTTTTTT
CDR3: CATSWGSGNTGELFF

size: -
V: TRBV5-1
D: -
J: TRBJ2-1
DNA: TGCGCCAGCAGCTTCGGCGGTAACAATGAGCAGTTCTTC
CDR3: CASSFGGNNEQFF

size: -
V: TRBV29-1
D: TRBD1
J: TRBJ2-3
DNA: TGCAGCGTTGCAGGGACAGGAGAATCAGATACGCAGTATTTT
CDR3: CSVAGTGESDTQYF

size: -
V: TRBV5-1
D: TRBD1
J: TRBJ2-1
DNA: TGCGCCAGCAGCGCGACAGGGGACTCTTTCAGTGAGCAGTTCTTC
CDR3: CASSATGDSFSEQFF

size: -
V: TRBV5-1
D: -
J: TRBJ1-4
DNA: TGCGCCAGCAGCAGCCAAACTAATGAAAAACTGTTTTTT
CDR3: CASSSQTNEKLFF

size: -
V: TRBV7-2
D: -
J: TRBJ2-1
DNA: TGTGCCAGCAGCTTAGCGGCCACCAATGAGCAGTTCTTC
CDR3: CASSLAATNEQFF

size: -
V: TRBV28
D: TRBD1
J: TRBJ2-1
DNA: TGTGCCAGCAGTTTACCTGGACAGGGGGCTTGGGGTGAGCAGTTCTTC
CDR3: CASSLPGQGAWGEQFF

size: -
V: TRBV7-9
D: -
J: TRBJ2-5
DNA: TGTGCCAGCAGCTTAGTAAACCGGGGCCAAGAGACCCAGTACTTC
CDR3: CASSLVNRGQETQYF

size: -
V: TRBV5-1
D: TRBD1
J: TRBJ2-7
DNA: TGCGCCAGCAGCACGGGACAGGGCTACGAGCAGTACTTC
CDR3: CASSTGQGYEQYF

size: -
V: TRBV2
D: -
J: TRBJ1-4
DNA: TGTGCCAGCAACGGACGGTCAACTAATGAAAAACTGTTTTTT
CDR3: CASNGRSTNEKLFF

size: -
V: TRBV6-4
D: -
J: TRBJ2-3
DNA: TGTGCCAGCAGCGAACAGGGACACGCAGATACGCAGTATTTT
CDR3: CASSEQGHADTQYF

size: -
V: TRBV7-9
D: TRBD1
J: TRBJ1-2
DNA: TGTGCCAGCAGCTTAGGAGTGGTGGACAGGGGTCGCTACACCTTC
CDR3: CASSLGVVDRGRYTF

size: -
V: TRBV4-3
D: TRBD1
J: TRBJ1-1
DNA: TGCGCCAGCAGCCAACCCCCGGGGAACAGGGGACGGTTTACTTTCTTT
CDR3: CASSQPPGNRGRFTFF

size: -
V: TRBV9
D: TRBD2
J: TRBJ2-3
DNA: TGTGCCAGCAGCGTAGGACTAGCGGGAGGAGTGGATACGCAGTATTTT
CDR3: CASSVGLAGGVDTQYF

size: -
V: TRBV15
D: -
J: TRBJ1-3
DNA: TGTGCCACCAGCGCTATGGTTGGGAAGGCTGGAAACACCATATATTTT
CDR3: CATSAMVGKAGNTIYF

size: once
V: TRBV25-1
D: -
J: TRBJ2-1
DNA: TGTGCCAGCAGTGAAGGTCCGGGAGCAGGACCCAATGAGCAGTTCTTC
CDR3: CASSEGPGAGPNEQFF

size: -
V: TRBV6-1
D: TRBD2
J: TRBJ2-1
DNA: TGTGCCACGCTTGGGGCGGGAGATAACAATGAGCAGTTCTTC
CDR3: CATLGAGDNNEQFF

size: few
V: TRBV6-1
D: TRBD1
J: TRBJ1-1
DNA: TGTGCCAGCAGTGCGGGACAGGCGAATACTGAAGCTTTCTTT
CDR3: CASSAGQANTEAFF

size: -
V: TRBV9
D: TRBD2
J: TRBJ2-1
DNA: TGTGCCAGCAGCCCACGGGGGGCGGTTTCTAGCGGGAGTAGGTACAATGAGCAGTTCTTC
CDR3: CASSPRGAVSSGSRYNEQFF

size: -
V: TRBV6-6
D: TRBD2
J: TRBJ2-7
DNA: TGTGCCAGCAGTCTACTAGCGGGAGAGGGTTACGAGCAGTACTTC
CDR3: CASSLLAGEGYEQYF

size: -
V: TRBV5-1
D: -
J: TRBJ2-7
DNA: TGCGCCAGCAGCTTACTGGGCTCCGAGCAGTACTTC
CDR3: CASSLLGSEQYF

size: -
V: TRBV19
D: -
J: TRBJ1-5
DNA: TGTGCCAGTAGTCCCCTGGGGGGGTCCCTCAATCAGCCCCAGCATTTT
CDR3: CASSPLGGSLNQPQHF

size: -
V: TRBV6-1
D: -
J: TRBJ1-2
DNA: TGTGCCAGCAGTGAAGTAGCACAGGGCGACTATGGCTACACCTTC
CDR3: CASSEVAQGDYGYTF

size: -
V: TRBV5-1
D: TRBD2
J: TRBJ2-1
DNA: TGCGCCAGTAAGAGCGGGGGAAACGCCTACAATGAGCAGTTCTTC
CDR3: CASKSGGNAYNEQFF

size: -
V: TRBV5-1
D: -
J: TRBJ2-5
DNA: TGCGCCAGCAGCTTGGCCGATCAGTTCGGAGACCAGTACTTC
CDR3: CASSLADQFGDQYF

size: -
V: TRBV4-2
D: -
J: TRBJ2-5
DNA: TGTGCCAGCAGCCAAGAACCTACTCAGGTTGGGGAGACCCAGTACTTC
CDR3: CASSQEPTQVGETQYF

size: -
V: TRBV1
D: -
J: TRBJ2-7
DNA: TGCACCAGCAGCCCCGGACAGGAAGGACACGAGCAGTACTTC
CDR3: CTSSPGQEGHEQYF

size: -
V: TRBV27
D: TRBD2
J: TRBJ2-1
DNA: TGTGCCAGCAGTTCCGGAGCGGGATACAATGAGCAGTTCTTC
CDR3: CASSSGAGYNEQFF